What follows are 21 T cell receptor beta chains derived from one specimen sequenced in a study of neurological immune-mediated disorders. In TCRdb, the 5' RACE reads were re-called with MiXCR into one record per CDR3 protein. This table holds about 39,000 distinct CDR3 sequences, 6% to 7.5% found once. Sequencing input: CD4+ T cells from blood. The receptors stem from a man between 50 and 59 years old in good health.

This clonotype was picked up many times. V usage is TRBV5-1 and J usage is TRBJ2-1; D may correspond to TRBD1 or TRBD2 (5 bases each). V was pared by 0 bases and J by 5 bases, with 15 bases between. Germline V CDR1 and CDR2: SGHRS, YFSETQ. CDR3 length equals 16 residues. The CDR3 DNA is TGCGCCAGCAGCTTGGAGCCTGTTCGGGGACACAATGAGCAGTTCTTC. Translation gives CASSLEPVRGHNEQFF.

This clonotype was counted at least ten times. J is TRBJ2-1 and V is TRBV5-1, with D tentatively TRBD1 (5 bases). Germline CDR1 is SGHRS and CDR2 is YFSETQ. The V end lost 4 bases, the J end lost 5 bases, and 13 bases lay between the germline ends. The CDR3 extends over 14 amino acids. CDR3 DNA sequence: TGCGCCAGCAGCCTCACCCTCAGGGACAATGAGCAGTTCTTC. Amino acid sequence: CASSLTLRDNEQFF.

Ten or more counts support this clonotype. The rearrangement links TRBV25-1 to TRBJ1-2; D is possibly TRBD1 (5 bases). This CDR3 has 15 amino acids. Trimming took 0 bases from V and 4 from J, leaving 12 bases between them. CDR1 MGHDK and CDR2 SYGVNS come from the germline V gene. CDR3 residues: CASSEYRTGPYGYTF. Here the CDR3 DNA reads TGTGCCAGCAGTGAATATCGTACAGGACCCTATGGCTACACCTTC.

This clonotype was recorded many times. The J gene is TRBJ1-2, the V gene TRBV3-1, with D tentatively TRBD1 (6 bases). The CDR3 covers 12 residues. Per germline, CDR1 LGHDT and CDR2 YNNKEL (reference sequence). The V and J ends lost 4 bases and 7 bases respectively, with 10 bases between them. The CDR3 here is CASSPGGSGYTF. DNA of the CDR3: TGTGCCAGCAGCCCCGGGGGCAGTGGCTACACCTTC.

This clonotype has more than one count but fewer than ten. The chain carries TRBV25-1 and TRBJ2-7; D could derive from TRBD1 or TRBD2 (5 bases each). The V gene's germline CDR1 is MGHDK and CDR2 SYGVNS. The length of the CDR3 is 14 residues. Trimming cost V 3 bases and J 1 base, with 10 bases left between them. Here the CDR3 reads CASSDPGPSYEQYF. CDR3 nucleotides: TGTGCCAGCAGTGACCCGGGGCCTTCCTACGAGCAGTACTTC.

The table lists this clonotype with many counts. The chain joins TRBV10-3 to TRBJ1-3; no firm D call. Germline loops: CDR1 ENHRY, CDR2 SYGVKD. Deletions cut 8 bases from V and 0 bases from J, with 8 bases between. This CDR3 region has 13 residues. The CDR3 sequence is CAIAANSGNTIYF. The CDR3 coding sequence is TGTGCCATCGCAGCGAACTCTGGAAACACCATATATTTT.

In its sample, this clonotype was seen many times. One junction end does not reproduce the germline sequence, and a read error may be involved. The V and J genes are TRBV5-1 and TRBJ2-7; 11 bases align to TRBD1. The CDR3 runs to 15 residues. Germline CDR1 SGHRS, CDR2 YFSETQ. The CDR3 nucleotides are TGCGCCAGCAGCCCCCGGACAGGGGGCTCCCACGAGCAGTACTTC. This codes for CASSPRTGGSHEQYF.

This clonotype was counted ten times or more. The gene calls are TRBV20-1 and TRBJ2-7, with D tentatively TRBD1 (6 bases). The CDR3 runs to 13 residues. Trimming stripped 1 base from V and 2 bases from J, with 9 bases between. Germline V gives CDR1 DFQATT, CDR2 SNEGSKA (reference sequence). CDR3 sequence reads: CSARVRDTYEQYF. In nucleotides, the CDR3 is TGCAGTGCTAGAGTCAGGGACACCTACGAGCAGTACTTC.

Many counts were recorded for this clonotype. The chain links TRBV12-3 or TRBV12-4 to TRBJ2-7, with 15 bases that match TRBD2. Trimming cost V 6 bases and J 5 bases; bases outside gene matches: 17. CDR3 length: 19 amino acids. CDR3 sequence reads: CASSRALRGLAGGGNEQYF. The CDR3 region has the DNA TGTGCCAGCAGCCGGGCCCTAAGGGGACTAGCGGGAGGAGGAAACGAGCAGTACTTC.

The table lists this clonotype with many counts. CDR3 residues: CASSSGTGGNQPQHF. In DNA form, the CDR3 reads TGCGCCAGCAGCTCCGGGACAGGCGGCAATCAGCCCCAGCATTTT. The gene calls are TRBV5-1 and TRBJ1-5, with 8 bases matching TRBD1. This CDR3 region has 15 residues. Germline CDR1 reads SGHRS; CDR2 reads YFSETQ. V was pared by 3 bases and J by 2 bases, with 4 bases of the junction left unmatched.

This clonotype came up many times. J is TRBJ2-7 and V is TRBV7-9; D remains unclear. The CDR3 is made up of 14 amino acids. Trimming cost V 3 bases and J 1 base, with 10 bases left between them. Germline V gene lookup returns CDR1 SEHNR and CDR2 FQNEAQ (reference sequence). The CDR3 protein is CASSFSTASYEQYF. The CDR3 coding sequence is TGTGCCAGCAGCTTTAGCACGGCTTCCTACGAGCAGTACTTC.

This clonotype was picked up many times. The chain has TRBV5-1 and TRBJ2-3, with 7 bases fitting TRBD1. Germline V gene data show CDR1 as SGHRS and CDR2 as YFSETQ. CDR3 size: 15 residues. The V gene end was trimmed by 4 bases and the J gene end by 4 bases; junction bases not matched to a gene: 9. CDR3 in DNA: TGCGCCAGCAGCGCCGGACAGGTTGGGTCAGATACGCAGTATTTT. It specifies CASSAGQVGSDTQYF. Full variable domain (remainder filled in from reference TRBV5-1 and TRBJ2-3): KAGVTQTPRYLIKTRGQQVTLSCSPISGHRSVSWYQQTPGQGLQFLFEYFSETQRNKGNFPGRFSGRQFSNSRSEMNVSTLELGDSALYLCASSAGQVGSDTQYFGPGTRLTVL.

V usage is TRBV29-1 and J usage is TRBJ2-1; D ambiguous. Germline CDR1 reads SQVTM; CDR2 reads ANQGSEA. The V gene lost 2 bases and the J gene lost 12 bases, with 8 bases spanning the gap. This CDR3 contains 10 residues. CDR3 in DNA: TGCAGCGTTGAATTGTCAGGGCAGTTCTTC. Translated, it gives CSVELSGQFF.

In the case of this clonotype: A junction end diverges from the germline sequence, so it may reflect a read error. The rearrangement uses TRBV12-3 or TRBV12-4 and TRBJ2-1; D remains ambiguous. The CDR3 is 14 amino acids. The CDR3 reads CASSLGSGWDEQFF. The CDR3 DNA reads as TGTGCCAGCAGTTTAGGTTCGGGTTGGGATGAACAGTTCTTC.

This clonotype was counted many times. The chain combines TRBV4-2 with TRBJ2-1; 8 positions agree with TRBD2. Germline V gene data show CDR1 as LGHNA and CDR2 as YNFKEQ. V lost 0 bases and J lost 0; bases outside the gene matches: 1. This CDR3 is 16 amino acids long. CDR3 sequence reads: CASSQDLAGSYNEQFF. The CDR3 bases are TGTGCCAGCAGCCAAGATCTAGCGGGCTCCTACAATGAGCAGTTCTTC.

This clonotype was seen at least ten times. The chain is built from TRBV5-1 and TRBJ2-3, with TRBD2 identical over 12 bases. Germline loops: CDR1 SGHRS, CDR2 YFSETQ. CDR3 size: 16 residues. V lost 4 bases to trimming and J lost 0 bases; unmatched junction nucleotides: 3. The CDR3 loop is CASSTGTSGSTDTQYF. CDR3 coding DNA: TGCGCCAGCAGCACCGGGACTAGCGGGAGCACAGATACGCAGTATTTT.

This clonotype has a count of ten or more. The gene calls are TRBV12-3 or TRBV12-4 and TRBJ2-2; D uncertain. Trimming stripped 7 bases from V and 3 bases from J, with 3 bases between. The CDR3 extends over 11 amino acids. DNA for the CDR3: TGTGCCAGCACCTACACCGGGGAGCTGTTTTTT. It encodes CASTYTGELFF.

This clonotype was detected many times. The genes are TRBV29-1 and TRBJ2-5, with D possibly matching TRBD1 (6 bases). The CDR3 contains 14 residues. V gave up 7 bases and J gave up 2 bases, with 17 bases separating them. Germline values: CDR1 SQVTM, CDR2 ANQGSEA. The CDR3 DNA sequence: TGCAGCGGTACCCCGGGACACCTACAAGAGACCCAGTACTTC. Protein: CSGTPGHLQETQYF.

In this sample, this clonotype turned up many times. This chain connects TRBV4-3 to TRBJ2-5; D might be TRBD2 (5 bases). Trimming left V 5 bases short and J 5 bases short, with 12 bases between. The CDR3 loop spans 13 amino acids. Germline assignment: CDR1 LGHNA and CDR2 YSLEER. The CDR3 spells CASSRNGGETQYF. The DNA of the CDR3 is TGCGCCAGCAGCAGAAACGGAGGCGAGACCCAGTACTTC.

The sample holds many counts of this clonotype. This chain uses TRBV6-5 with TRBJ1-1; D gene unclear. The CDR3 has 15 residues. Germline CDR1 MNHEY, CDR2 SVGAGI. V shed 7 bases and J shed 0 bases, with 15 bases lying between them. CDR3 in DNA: TGTGCCAGCACCCGAGCCCGGGCCTTGAACACTGAAGCTTTCTTT. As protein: CASTRARALNTEAFF.

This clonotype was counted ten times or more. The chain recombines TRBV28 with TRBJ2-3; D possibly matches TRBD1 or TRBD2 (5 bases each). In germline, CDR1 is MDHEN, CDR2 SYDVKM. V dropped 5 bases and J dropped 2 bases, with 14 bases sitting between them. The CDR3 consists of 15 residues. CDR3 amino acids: CASSQGRILTDTQYF. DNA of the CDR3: TGTGCCAGCAGTCAGGGACGGATTCTCACAGATACGCAGTATTTT.